This T cell receptor beta chain originates from a study of OX40 agonist ivuxolimab in advanced cancers. Clones were sequenced by immunoSEQ multiplex PCR, and TCRdb holds only the in-frame ones, with some missing. The data show approximately 16,000 clones, approximately 86% seen once. Trimming pared 0 bases from V and 2 bases from J, leaving 9 bases between. The length of the CDR3 is 15 residues. CDR1 and CDR2 from the germline V gene are MNHEY and SMNVEV (reference sequence). The rearrangement links TRBV27 to TRBJ2-3, with D possibly TRBD2 on 6 matching bases. This TCR was sampled from an adult with an advanced solid tumor such as melanoma, head and neck, liver or kidney cancer. Sample: CD4+ or CD8+ T cells sorted from blood, taken in a trial of the OX40 agonist ivuxolimab. The chain's CDR3 is CASSLSGTLTDTQYF. In DNA, the CDR3 is TGTGCCAGCAGTTTATCGGGGACTCTCACAGATACGCAGTATTTT.